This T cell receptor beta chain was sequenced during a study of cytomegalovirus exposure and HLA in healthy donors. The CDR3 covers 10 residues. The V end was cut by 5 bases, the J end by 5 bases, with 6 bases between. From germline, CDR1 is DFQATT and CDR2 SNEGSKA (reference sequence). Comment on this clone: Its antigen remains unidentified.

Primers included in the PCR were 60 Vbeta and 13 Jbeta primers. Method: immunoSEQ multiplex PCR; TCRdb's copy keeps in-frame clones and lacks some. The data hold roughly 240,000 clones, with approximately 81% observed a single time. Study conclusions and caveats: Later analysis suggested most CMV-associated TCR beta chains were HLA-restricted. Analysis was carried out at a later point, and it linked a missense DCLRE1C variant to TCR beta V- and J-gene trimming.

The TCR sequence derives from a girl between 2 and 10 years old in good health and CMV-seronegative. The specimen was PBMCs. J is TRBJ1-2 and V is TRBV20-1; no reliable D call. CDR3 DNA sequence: TGCAGTGCTCCGCGGTATGGCTACACCTTC. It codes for CSAPRYGYTF.